Shown below are 20 T cell receptor beta chains from a single sample sequenced in a study of OX40 agonist ivuxolimab in advanced cancers. Method: immunoSEQ multiplex PCR; TCRdb's copy keeps in-frame clones and lacks some. The table has about 94,000 clones, about 92% seen once; the top ten hold more than 3%. The sample here was CD4+ or CD8+ T cells sorted from blood, taken in a trial of the OX40 agonist ivuxolimab. These receptors all stem from an adult with an advanced solid tumor such as melanoma, head and neck, liver or kidney cancer.

The chain has TRBV9 and TRBJ2-1; 9 bases fit TRBD1. This CDR3 contains 15 residues. V shed 4 bases, J shed 8 bases, and the junction held 10 bases outside the gene matches. Germline V CDR1 and CDR2: SGDLS, YYNGEE. CDR3 in DNA: TGTGCCAGCAGCTCACGAAGGACAGGGGTCGATGAGCAGTTCTTC. Protein sequence: CASSSRRTGVDEQFF.

V gene TRBV30 combines with J gene TRBJ1-5; D gene unclear. Germline assignment: CDR1 GTSNPN and CDR2 SVGIG (reference sequence). The CDR3 sequence is 14 residues long. Trimming took off 3 bases at V and 4 bases at J, with 13 bases between the two ends. The CDR3 DNA follows: TGTGCCTGGAGCCCCGCAAGGGAGAATCAGCCCCAGCATTTT. Its protein is CAWSPARENQPQHF.

The chain carries TRBV13 and TRBJ2-2, with 9 nucleotides matching TRBD2. Germline CDR1 and CDR2: PRHDT and FYEKMQ (reference sequence). V trimming: 0 bases; J trimming: 6 bases; junction bases outside the gene matches: 8. The length of the CDR3 is 17 residues. In nucleotides, the CDR3 is TGTGCCAGCAGCTTAGGACGGGCGGGAGGGCCGGCCGGGGAGCTGTTTTTT. Translation: CASSLGRAGGPAGELFF.

V and J are TRBV29-1 and TRBJ2-7, with TRBD1 as a possible D gene (5 bases). Trimming took 4 bases from V and 2 from J, leaving 9 bases between them. Germline CDR1 and CDR2: SQVTM and ANQGSEA. This CDR3 has 12 residues. The CDR3 nucleotides are TGCAGCGTTGGCTGGGGCCCCTACGAGCAGTACTTC. It encodes CSVGWGPYEQYF.

The chain carries TRBV27 and TRBJ2-3, with D perhaps matching TRBD1 or TRBD2 (5 bases each). Germline V gene data show CDR1 as MNHEY and CDR2 as SMNVEV (reference sequence). This CDR3 has 11 amino acids. V lost 10 bases, J lost 2 bases, and 7 bases lay in between. The CDR3 nucleotides are TGTGCCACCGGGGCCACAGATACGCAGTATTTT. Protein product: CATGATDTQYF.

This clone was counted only a few times. The rearrangement joins TRBV27 to TRBJ1-5, with TRBD1 matching 7 bases. The trim removed 5 bases at V and 6 bases at J, leaving 10 bases unmatched. CDR3 length: 15 amino acids. Germline CDR1 and CDR2: MNHEY and SMNVEV (reference sequence). The chain's CDR3 is CASSPVGQVVQPQHF. CDR3 DNA sequence: TGTGCCAGCAGTCCAGTCGGACAGGTCGTTCAGCCCCAGCATTTT.

The chain employs TRBV27 and TRBJ2-5; TRBD2 matches 10 bases. CDR1 is MNHEY and CDR2 is SMNVEV in the germline V gene (reference sequence). CDR3 length equals 16 residues. The junction had 9 bases not matched to a gene; V was cut back by 5 bases and J by 3 bases. In DNA, the CDR3 is TGTGCCAGCAGTCCCAGGACTAGCGGATTCAAAGAGACCCAGTACTTC. It codes for CASSPRTSGFKETQYF.

This chain connects TRBV29-1 to TRBJ1-2, with 9 bases aligning to TRBD1. Per germline, CDR1 SQVTM and CDR2 ANQGSEA. V shed 7 bases, J shed 8 bases, and the junction held 8 bases outside the gene matches. The CDR3 extends over 12 amino acids. The CDR3 loop reads CSATGGSEGYTF. CDR3 nucleotides: TGCAGCGCCACAGGGGGCTCAGAAGGCTACACCTTC.

CDR3 region: CASSPQGGLNTEAFF. CDR3 in DNA: TGTGCCAGCAGCCCACAGGGAGGGTTGAACACTGAAGCTTTCTTT. The chain is built from TRBV6-6 and TRBJ1-1, with D tentatively TRBD1 (6 bases). Germline V gives CDR1 MNHNY, CDR2 SVGAGI (reference sequence). Trimming removed 6 bases at V and 0 bases at J, with 14 bases between. The CDR3 runs 15 residues.

The V gene is TRBV5-4, the J gene TRBJ2-1; D possibly corresponds to TRBD2 (5 bases). V was trimmed by 0 bases and J by 7 bases, leaving 8 bases between them. This CDR3 comprises 13 residues. Germline V gives CDR1 SGHNT, CDR2 YYREEE (reference sequence). The CDR3 here is CASSLETTNEQFF. As DNA, the CDR3 is TGTGCCAGCAGCTTGGAGACTACGAATGAGCAGTTCTTC.

J is TRBJ2-3 and V is TRBV5-1; 12 nucleotides line up with TRBD2. The CDR3 runs 14 residues. Looked up from germline, CDR1 is SGHRS and CDR2 is YFSETQ. The J segment lost 6 bases and the V segment lost 4 bases, leaving 3 bases of the junction unmatched. The chain's CDR3 is CASSLAGGLDTQYF. The CDR3 DNA follows: TGCGCCAGCAGCCTAGCGGGGGGGCTTGATACGCAGTATTTT.

This clone occurred once. CDR3 in DNA: TGTGCCAGCAGCTTAGGGACAGGGGGCTTTGGAGAGACCCAGTACTTC. Residues: CASSLGTGGFGETQYF. The gene calls are TRBV7-8 and TRBJ2-5; 11 nucleotides agree with TRBD1. The V gene's germline CDR1 is SGHVS and CDR2 FQNEAQ. The CDR3 has 16 amino acids. The J segment lost 4 bases and the V segment lost 1 base, leaving 5 bases of the junction unmatched.

This clone has a single count. The chain links TRBV15 to TRBJ2-1, with D perhaps matching TRBD2 (5 bases). The CDR3 length is 13 residues. The germline V gene encodes CDR1 LNHNV and CDR2 YYDKDF (reference sequence). V shed 5 bases and J shed 8 bases, with 13 bases lying between them. The CDR3 sequence is CATSLRTWDEQFF. The CDR3 region has the DNA TGTGCCACCAGCCTGCGGACTTGGGATGAGCAGTTCTTC.

V usage is TRBV27 and J usage is TRBJ2-1, with 7 bases lining up with TRBD1. From germline, CDR1 is MNHEY and CDR2 SMNVEV (reference sequence). V shed 4 bases, J shed 2 bases, and the junction held 14 bases outside the gene matches. CDR3 length: 18 residues. The chain's CDR3 is CASSSLPPTGVTYNEQFF. The CDR3 DNA follows: TGTGCCAGCAGTTCCCTCCCCCCCACAGGGGTAACCTACAATGAGCAGTTCTTC.

The chain recombines TRBV6-5 with TRBJ1-1; no reliable D call. Germline CDR1 and CDR2: MNHEY and SVGAGI. Trimming removed 5 bases from V and 1 base from J, with 8 bases in between. This CDR3 region has 13 residues. The CDR3 DNA is TGTGCCAGCAGTCCTGGTCGGAACACTGAAGCTTTCTTT. It translates to CASSPGRNTEAFF.

The chain combines TRBV4-1 with TRBJ2-1; D ambiguous. Germline CDR1 MGHRA, CDR2 YSYEKL. V was cut by 1 base and J by 6 bases, with 10 bases left in between. The CDR3 extends over 14 amino acids. The DNA of the CDR3 is TGCGCCAGCAGCCAAGCTGGCGGTCTCAATGAGCAGTTCTTC. Protein sequence: CASSQAGGLNEQFF.

The chain has TRBV27 and TRBJ2-7; 8 bases line up with TRBD2. Germline lookup yields CDR1 MNHEY and CDR2 SMNVEV (reference sequence). The CDR3 extends over 15 amino acids. V lost 3 bases, J lost 3 bases, and 7 bases stayed unmatched. This chain's CDR3 is CASSLGAGDFYEQYF. In nucleotides, the CDR3 is TGTGCCAGCAGTTTGGGAGCGGGAGACTTCTACGAGCAGTACTTC.

The V and J genes are TRBV2 and TRBJ2-1, with TRBD2 identical over 16 bases. The ends lost 3 bases at V and 4 bases at J; junction bases unmatched: 3. Germline V gene data show CDR1 as SNHLY and CDR2 as FYNNEI. The CDR3 runs to 17 residues. The CDR3 loop is CASSEGTSGRAYNEQFF. CDR3 DNA: TGTGCCAGCAGTGAGGGGACTAGCGGGAGGGCTTACAATGAGCAGTTCTTC.

V gene TRBV29-1 combines with J gene TRBJ2-5; the D gene is possibly TRBD2 (6 bases). The CDR3 is made up of 15 amino acids. Germline CDR1 is SQVTM and CDR2 is ANQGSEA. Deletions cut 4 bases from V and 5 bases from J, with 20 bases between. CDR3 protein: CSVGGLDGGWETQYF. The CDR3 DNA reads TGCAGCGTTGGAGGGCTGGACGGGGGATGGGAGACCCAGTACTTC. The complete variable domain, with remaining parts taken from reference TRBV29-1 and TRBJ2-5, reads SAVISQKPSRDICQRGTSLTIQCQVDSQVTMMFWYRQQPGQSLTLIATANQGSEATYESGFVIDKFPISRPNLTFSTLTVSNMSPEDSSIYLCSVGGLDGGWETQYFGPGTRLLVL.

The V call is TRBV6-6, the J call TRBJ2-1; 8 nucleotides match TRBD2. The CDR3 runs to 15 residues. V dropped 2 bases and J dropped 9; count of bases not matched to a gene: 9. Germline-derived CDR1 and CDR2 are MNHNY and SVGAGI (reference sequence). The CDR3 DNA follows: TGTGCCAGCAGTTACGGGGGACTAGGTCGCGGTGAGCAGTTCTTC. It translates to CASSYGGLGRGEQFF.